This T cell receptor beta chain was recovered during a study of T-cell memory formation after mild COVID-19. The V segment lost 4 bases and the J segment 4 bases; nucleotides outside the gene matches: 6. Germline V gene data show CDR1 as SNHLY and CDR2 as FYNNEI. There are 15 residues in the CDR3. TCRdb re-analysed the 5' RACE reads in MiXCR, keeping a single row per CDR3 protein. This table has 550,000 to 700,000 distinct CDR3 sequences, roughly 18% appearing once. On this clonotype: Its antigen is currently unknown.

Overall study results and limits: Pre-infection memory carried some responding clones, suggesting that cross-reactive memory joined. CD4+ contracting clones lay mainly in CM and EM, CD8+ ones in EMRA.

The sequenced material came from PBMCs or a T cell subset sorted from them (not recorded which). The origin of this receptor is an adult woman who had mild COVID-19 (a few samples of this study predate the infection). Cell type and time point are not known. The V call is TRBV2, the J call TRBJ2-2; TRBD2 matches 7 bases. CDR3 loop: CASSGRERSTGELFF. The CDR3, as DNA: TGTGCCAGCAGTGGGCGGGAGAGGAGCACCGGGGAGCTGTTTTTT.